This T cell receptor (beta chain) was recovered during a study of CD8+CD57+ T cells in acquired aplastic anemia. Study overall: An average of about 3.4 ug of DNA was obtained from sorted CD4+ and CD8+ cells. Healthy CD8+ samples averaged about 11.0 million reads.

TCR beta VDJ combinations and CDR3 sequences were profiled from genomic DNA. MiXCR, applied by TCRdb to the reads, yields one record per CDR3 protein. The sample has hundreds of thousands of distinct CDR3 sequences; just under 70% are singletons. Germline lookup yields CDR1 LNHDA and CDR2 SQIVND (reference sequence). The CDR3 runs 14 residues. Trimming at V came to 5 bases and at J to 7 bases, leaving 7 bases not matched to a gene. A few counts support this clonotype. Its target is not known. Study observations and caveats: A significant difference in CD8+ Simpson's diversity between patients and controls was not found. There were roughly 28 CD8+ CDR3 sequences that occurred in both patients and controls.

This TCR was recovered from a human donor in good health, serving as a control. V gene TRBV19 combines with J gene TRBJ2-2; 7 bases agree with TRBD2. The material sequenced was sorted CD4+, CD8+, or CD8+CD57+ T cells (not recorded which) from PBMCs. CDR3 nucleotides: TGTGCCAGTAGTGTTCCAAGGACTAGCGGGGAGCTGTTTTTT. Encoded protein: CASSVPRTSGELFF.